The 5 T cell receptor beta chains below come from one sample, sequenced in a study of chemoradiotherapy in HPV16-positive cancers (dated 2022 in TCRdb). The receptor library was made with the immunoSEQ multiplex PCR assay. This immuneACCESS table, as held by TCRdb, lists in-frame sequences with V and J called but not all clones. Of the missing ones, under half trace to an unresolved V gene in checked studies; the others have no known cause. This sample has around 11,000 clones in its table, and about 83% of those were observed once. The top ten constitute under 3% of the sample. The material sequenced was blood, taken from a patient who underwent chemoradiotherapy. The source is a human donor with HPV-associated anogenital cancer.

CDR3 protein: CASSLSPASNQPQHF. CDR3 DNA sequence: TGTGCCAGCAGCTTAAGTCCGGCCAGCAATCAGCCCCAGCATTTT. The chain carries TRBV7-2 and TRBJ1-5; no clear D. CDR1 and CDR2 (germline): SGHTA, FQGNSA. With 2 bases removed from V and 1 base from J, the gap between germline ends came to 9 bases. This CDR3 contains 15 residues. The full variable domain, rest sourced from reference TRBV7-2 and TRBJ1-5, is GAGVSQSPSNKVTEKGKDVELRCDPISGHTALYWYRQSLGQGLEFLIYFQGNSAPDKSGLPSDRFSAERTGGSVSTLTIQRTQQEDSAVYLCASSLSPASNQPQHFGDGTRLSIL.

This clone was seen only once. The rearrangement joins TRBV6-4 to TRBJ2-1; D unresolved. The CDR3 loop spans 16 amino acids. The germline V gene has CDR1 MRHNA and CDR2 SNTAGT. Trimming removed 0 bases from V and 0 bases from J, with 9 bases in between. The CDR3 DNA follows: TGTGCCAGCAGTGACTCTTTTGAGAGCTCCTACAATGAGCAGTTCTTC. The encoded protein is CASSDSFESSYNEQFF.

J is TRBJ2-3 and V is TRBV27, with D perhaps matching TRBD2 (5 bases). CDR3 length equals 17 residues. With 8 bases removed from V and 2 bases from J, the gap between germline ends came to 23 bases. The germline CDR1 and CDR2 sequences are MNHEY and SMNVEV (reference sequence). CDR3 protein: CASSTPRLGRFTDTQYF. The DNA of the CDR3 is TGTGCCAGCTCGACTCCGCGTTTAGGGAGATTCACAGATACGCAGTATTTT.

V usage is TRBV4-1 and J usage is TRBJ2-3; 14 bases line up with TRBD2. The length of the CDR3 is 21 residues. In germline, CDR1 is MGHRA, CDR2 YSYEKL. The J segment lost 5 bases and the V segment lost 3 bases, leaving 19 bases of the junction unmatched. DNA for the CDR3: TGCGCCAGCAGCCAGGCAGGGACTAGCGGGGGACCCAGCCATGATATAGATACGCAGTATTTT. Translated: CASSQAGTSGGPSHDIDTQYF.

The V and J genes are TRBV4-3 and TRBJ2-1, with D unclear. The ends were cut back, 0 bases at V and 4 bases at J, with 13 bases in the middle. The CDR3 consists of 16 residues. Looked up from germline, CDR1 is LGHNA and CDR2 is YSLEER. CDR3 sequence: CASSQEALGSYNEQFF. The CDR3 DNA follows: TGCGCCAGCAGCCAAGAGGCGTTAGGGTCTTACAATGAGCAGTTCTTC.